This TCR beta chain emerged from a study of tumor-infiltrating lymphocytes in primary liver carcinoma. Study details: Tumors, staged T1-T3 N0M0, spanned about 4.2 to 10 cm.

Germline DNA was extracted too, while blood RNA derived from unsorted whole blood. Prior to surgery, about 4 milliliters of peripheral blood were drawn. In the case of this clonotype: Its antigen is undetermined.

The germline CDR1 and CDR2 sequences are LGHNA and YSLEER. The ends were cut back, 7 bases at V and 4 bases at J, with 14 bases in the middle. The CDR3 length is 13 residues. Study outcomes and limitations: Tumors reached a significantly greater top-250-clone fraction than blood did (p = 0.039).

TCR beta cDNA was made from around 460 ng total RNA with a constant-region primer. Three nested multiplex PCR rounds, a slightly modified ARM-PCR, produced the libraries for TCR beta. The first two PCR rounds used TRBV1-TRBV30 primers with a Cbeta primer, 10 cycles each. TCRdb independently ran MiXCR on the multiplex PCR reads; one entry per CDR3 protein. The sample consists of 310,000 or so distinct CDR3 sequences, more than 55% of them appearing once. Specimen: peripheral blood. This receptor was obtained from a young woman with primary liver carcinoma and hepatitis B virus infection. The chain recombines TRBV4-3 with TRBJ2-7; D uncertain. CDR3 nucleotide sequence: TGCGCCAGCAACCACAGAGTGGGGTACGAGCAGTACTTC. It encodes CASNHRVGYEQYF.